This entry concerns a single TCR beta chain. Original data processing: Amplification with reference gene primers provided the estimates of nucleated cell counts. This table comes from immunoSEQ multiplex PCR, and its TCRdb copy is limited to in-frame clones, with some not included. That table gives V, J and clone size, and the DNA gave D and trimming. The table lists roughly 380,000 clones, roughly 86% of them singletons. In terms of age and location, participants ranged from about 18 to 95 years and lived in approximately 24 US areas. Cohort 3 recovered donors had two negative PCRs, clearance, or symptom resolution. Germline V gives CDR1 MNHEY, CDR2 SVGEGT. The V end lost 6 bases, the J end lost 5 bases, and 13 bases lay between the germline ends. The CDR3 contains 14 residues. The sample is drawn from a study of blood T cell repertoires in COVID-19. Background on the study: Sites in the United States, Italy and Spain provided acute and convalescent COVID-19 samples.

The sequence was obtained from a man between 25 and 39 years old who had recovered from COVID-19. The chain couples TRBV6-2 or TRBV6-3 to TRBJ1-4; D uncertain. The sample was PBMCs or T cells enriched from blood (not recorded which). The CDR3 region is CASSQRLVNEKLFF. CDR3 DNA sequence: TGTGCCAGCAGCCAACGCTTAGTGAATGAAAAACTGTTTTTT.